These 21 T cell receptor beta chains were all obtained from the same sample, sequenced in a study of cytomegalovirus exposure and HLA in healthy donors. The PCR ran on 60 Vbeta and 13 Jbeta primers. Measured with immunoSEQ multiplex PCR; TCRdb has only the in-frame clones, and not every one. The top ten hold less than 2.5% of the sample, which has about 120,000 clones, roughly 79% seen once. Sequencing was done on a sample of PBMCs. All receptors come from a middle-aged woman in good health and CMV-seronegative.

This sequence joins TRBV4-1 and TRBJ2-3, with 8 positions matching TRBD1. CDR3 length equals 17 residues. J lost 3 bases, V lost 1 base, and 9 bases had no gene match. Germline V gene sequence: CDR1 MGHRA, CDR2 YSYEKL. The CDR3 reads CASSQGLTGVVTDTQYF. In nucleotides, the CDR3 is TGCGCCAGCAGCCAAGGGTTGACAGGGGTAGTAACAGATACGCAGTATTTT.

CDR3 sequence (DNA): TGTGCCAGCAGTGGACTGATCGTGGCCGAGCAGTACTTC. Translation: CASSGLIVAEQYF. The rearrangement links TRBV2 to TRBJ2-7; D gene ambiguous. The CDR3 contains 13 residues. Germline V gives CDR1 SNHLY, CDR2 FYNNEI. V was clipped by 4 bases and J by 6 bases, with 13 bases between them.

V and J are TRBV7-2 and TRBJ2-3; 7 positions match TRBD2. The CDR3 totals 15 residues. With V trimmed by 3 bases and J by 1 base, 4 bases remained unmatched. Germline V gives CDR1 SGHTA, CDR2 FQGNSA. The CDR3 nucleotides read TGTGCCAGCAGCTTGGCGGGAGCTGGCACAGATACGCAGTATTTT. Protein: CASSLAGAGTDTQYF.

In regard to this clone: At one end, the junction sequence differs from germline, possibly due to a read error. CDR3 sequence: CSSSFLTGNLAKNIQYF. CDR3 sequence (DNA): TGTTCCAGCAGCTTCCTGACAGGGAACTTAGCCAAAAACATTCAGTACTTC. The chain carries TRBV7-9 and TRBJ2-4; 7 bases fit TRBD1. This CDR3 spans 17 amino acids. Germline assignment: CDR1 SEHNR and CDR2 FQNEAQ (reference sequence).

The gene calls are TRBV10-1 and TRBJ2-3; maybe TRBD1 (6 bases). The CDR3 runs to 14 residues. Germline V lookup: CDR1 WNHNN, CDR2 SYGVQD (reference sequence). V shed 5 bases and J shed 5 bases, with 14 bases lying between them. CDR3 nucleotide sequence: TGCGCCAGCAGTTCGGACAGAAGAAGAGATACGCAGTATTTT. This translates into CASSSDRRRDTQYF.

The chain combines TRBV25-1 with TRBJ1-6; D unresolved. The germline CDR1 and CDR2 sequences are MGHDK and SYGVNS. The V end lost 0 bases, the J end lost 5 bases, and 8 bases lay between the germline ends. This CDR3 has 15 residues. The CDR3 DNA is TGTGCCAGCAGTGAATACCGGGGAAATAATTCACCCCTCCACTTT. The encoded protein is CASSEYRGNNSPLHF.

The sample holds one count of this clone. The chain uses TRBV29-1 and TRBJ1-2; 7 bases are shared with TRBD1. CDR3 size: 13 residues. Per the germline V gene, CDR1 is SQVTM and CDR2 is ANQGSEA. The V and J ends lost 5 bases and 8 bases, in that order; junction bases with no gene match: 11. CDR3 region: CSVPYRGPGGYTF. The CDR3 nucleotides are TGCAGCGTTCCCTACAGGGGACCGGGAGGCTACACCTTC.

The chain recombines TRBV7-6 with TRBJ2-7; D not resolved. There are 15 residues in the CDR3. Looked up from germline, CDR1 is SGHVS and CDR2 is FNYEAQ. V lost 2 bases to trimming and J lost 0 bases, with 11 bases between them. CDR3 amino acids: CASSLSTQVSYEQYF. Written as DNA, the CDR3 is TGTGCCAGCAGCTTATCGACCCAGGTCTCCTACGAGCAGTACTTC.

The chain links TRBV27 to TRBJ1-2; 7 bases line up with TRBD1. Germline-derived CDR1 and CDR2 are MNHEY and SMNVEV (reference sequence). The V and J ends lost 5 bases and 5 bases, in that order; junction bases with no gene match: 5. The CDR3 sequence is 13 residues long. CDR3 nucleotide sequence: TGTGCCAGCAGTGACAGGGTTGAATATGGCTACACCTTC. Translated: CASSDRVEYGYTF.

The chain is built from TRBV14 and TRBJ2-5, with D perhaps TRBD2 (7 bases). The V gene's germline CDR1 is SGHDN and CDR2 FVKESK. V dropped 4 bases and J dropped 4 bases, with 16 bases sitting between them. The CDR3 sequence is 15 residues long. CDR3: CASSLRWGGRETQYF. CDR3 nucleotide sequence: TGTGCCAGCAGCCTCCGGTGGGGGGGCCGAGAGACCCAGTACTTC.

The V call is TRBV6-1, the J call TRBJ2-3; the D is unclear. Deletions cut 6 bases from V and 2 bases from J, with 15 bases between. The CDR3 extends over 15 amino acids. Germline CDR1 MNHNS, CDR2 SASEGT. The CDR3 coding sequence is TGTGCCAGCAGCGAAACCCCAACCTACACAGATACGCAGTATTTT. This gives the protein CASSETPTYTDTQYF.

The rearrangement uses TRBV6-5 and TRBJ2-1; D may be TRBD2 (6 bases). Deletions cut 0 bases from V and 10 bases from J, with 16 bases between. The CDR3 covers 15 residues. The germline CDR1 and CDR2 sequences are MNHEY and SVGAGI. CDR3 nucleotides: TGTGCCAGCAGTTACTCAGGGACTGGACGGGAGGAGCAGTTCTTC. The encoded protein is CASSYSGTGREEQFF.

The genes are TRBV5-4 and TRBJ2-7; 11 bases map to TRBD1. V lost 3 bases to trimming and J lost 1 base; unmatched junction nucleotides: 3. CDR1 and CDR2 (germline): SGHNT, YYREEE (reference sequence). The CDR3 loop spans 15 amino acids. CDR3 in DNA: TGTGCCAGCAGCTCCGGACAGGGGGCTTCCTACGAGCAGTACTTC. It encodes CASSSGQGASYEQYF. The variable domain in full, with the rest retrieved from reference TRBV5-4 and TRBJ2-7, is ETGVTQSPTHLIKTRGQQVTLRCSSQSGHNTVSWYQQALGQGPQFIFQYYREEENGRGNFPPRFSGLQFPNYSSELNVNALELDDSALYLCASSSGQGASYEQYFGPGTRLTVT.

This chain connects TRBV10-2 to TRBJ2-1; 10 nucleotides line up with TRBD1. V dropped 6 bases and J dropped 8; count of bases not matched to a gene: 10. Germline V CDR1 and CDR2: WSHSY, SAAADI. The CDR3 extends over 15 amino acids. CDR3: CASSHDRGRVYEQFF. CDR3 bases: TGCGCCAGCAGCCACGACAGGGGGCGCGTCTATGAGCAGTTCTTC.

The chain recombines TRBV4-2 with TRBJ2-7, with TRBD2 as a possible D gene (5 bases). The CDR3 has 16 residues. The germline V gene has CDR1 LGHNA and CDR2 YNFKEQ. The V and J ends lost 1 base and 4 bases respectively, with 17 bases between them. The CDR3 DNA reads TGTGCCAGCAGCCAAGTGAAACAAGCGGCCACTTACGAGCAGTACTTC. Translated, it gives CASSQVKQAATYEQYF.

V gene TRBV2 combines with J gene TRBJ2-1; the D is unclear. V lost 10 bases to trimming and J lost 7 bases, with 14 bases between them. Per germline, CDR1 SNHLY and CDR2 FYNNEI. The CDR3 contains 12 residues. The DNA of the CDR3 is TGTGCCACCGCTCGCTGGGCAAATGAGCAGTTCTTC. Protein sequence: CATARWANEQFF. The full variable domain, its missing parts supplied by reference TRBV2 and TRBJ2-1, is EPEVTQTPSHQVTQMGQEVILRCVPISNHLYFYWYRQILGQKVEFLVSFYNNEISEKSEIFDDQFSVERPDGSNFTLKIRSTKLEDSAMYFCATARWANEQFFGPGTRLTVL.

This chain links TRBV7-9 with TRBJ2-5, with 8 bases that match TRBD2. The CDR3 length is 17 residues. CDR1 SEHNR and CDR2 FQNEAQ come from the germline V gene (reference sequence). V was clipped by 5 bases and J by 5 bases; unmatched bases: 16. CDR3 amino acids: CASSPSGRLAQAETQYF. CDR3 nucleotides: TGTGCCAGCAGCCCCTCAGGGCGACTAGCGCAGGCGGAGACCCAGTACTTC. Together with reference TRBV7-9 and TRBJ2-5, the CDR3 gives the full variable domain: DTGVSQNPRHKITKRGQNVTFRCDPISEHNRLYWYRQTLGQGPEFLTYFQNEAQLEKSRLLSDRFSAERPKGSFSTLEIQRTEQGDSAMYLCASSPSGRLAQAETQYFGPGTRLLVL.

The rearrangement joins TRBV6-1 to TRBJ2-5, with TRBD2 as a possible D gene (5 bases). The CDR3 is 14 residues long. Germline V lookup: CDR1 MNHNS, CDR2 SASEGT. V was clipped by 6 bases and J by 7 bases, with 18 bases between them. This CDR3 is CASSAPTGSGTQYF. The DNA of the CDR3 is TGTGCCAGCAGCGCCCCGACGGGAAGCGGGACCCAGTACTTC.

This rearrangement joins TRBV7-2 to TRBJ1-2; TRBD1 might be the D (5 bases). The CDR3 totals 14 residues. The germline gives CDR1 SGHTA, CDR2 FQGNSA. Deletions cut 3 bases from V and 4 bases from J, with 12 bases between. The CDR3 DNA follows: TGTGCCAGCAGCTTGGGAGGGGCGCGCTATGGCTACACCTTC. Its protein product is CASSLGGARYGYTF.

This chain uses TRBV5-1 with TRBJ1-1; D might be TRBD1 (6 bases). The CDR3 consists of 14 residues. Per germline, CDR1 SGHRS and CDR2 YFSETQ. Trimming took off 0 bases at V and 5 bases at J, with 11 bases between the two ends. This chain's CDR3 is CASSLGQATTEAFF. The CDR3 DNA reads TGCGCCAGCAGCTTGGGACAGGCAACTACTGAAGCTTTCTTT.

The V call is TRBV5-1, the J call TRBJ2-1, with TRBD2 matching over 10 bases. The V segment lost 0 bases and the J segment 10 bases; nucleotides outside the gene matches: 13. The CDR3 loop spans 17 amino acids. In germline, CDR1 is SGHRS, CDR2 YFSETQ. The CDR3 sequence is CASSLAVGLAGVREQFF. The CDR3 bases are TGCGCCAGCAGCTTGGCCGTAGGCCTAGCGGGAGTTAGAGAGCAGTTCTTC.